Shown below are 26 T cell receptor beta chains from a single sample sequenced in a study of tumor-infiltrating lymphocytes in primary liver carcinoma. The researchers produced TCR beta cDNA from approximately 550 ng total RNA with a constant-region primer. Nested multiplex PCR, run for three rounds with slightly modified ARM-PCR, yielded TCR beta libraries. A C-beta reverse primer was combined with TRBV1-TRBV30 forward primers in the first two PCR rounds, and each round had roughly 11 cycles. TCRdb recomputed calls from the multiplex PCR reads with MiXCR, one row per CDR3 protein. Of around 120,000 distinct CDR3 sequences listed, around 65% are singletons. Co-extraction of both nucleic acids (RNA and DNA) used about 18-34 mg of unsorted bulk tissue. The sequencing input was tumor-adjacent normal liver tissue. These receptors all come from a woman in her sixties or seventies with primary liver carcinoma and hepatitis B virus infection.

This chain connects TRBV6-2 or TRBV6-3 to TRBJ2-7, with 9 bases that match TRBD2. The CDR3 is made up of 14 amino acids. V shed 4 bases, J shed 4 bases, and the junction held 5 bases outside the gene matches. Germline CDR1 reads MNHEY; CDR2 reads SVGEGT. CDR3 sequence: CASSFRGLAYEQYF. Here the CDR3 DNA reads TGTGCCAGCAGTTTCCGGGGACTAGCTTACGAGCAGTACTTC.

This clonotype was counted many times. This clone may be a read error of a much larger clone one base away. This CDR3 reads CDSSLGGGDTEAFF. As DNA, the CDR3 is TGTGACAGCAGCTTAGGGGGTGGGGACACTGAAGCTTTCTTT. The chain recombines TRBV11-2 with TRBJ1-1; tentatively, D is TRBD1 (6 bases). This CDR3 region has 14 residues. Germline V gene lookup returns CDR1 SGHAT and CDR2 FQNNGV.

This clonotype has a single count. One end of the junction is discordant with germline, which a read error may explain. The chain has TRBV10-3 and TRBJ1-1, with 7 bases identical to TRBD1. From germline, CDR1 is ENHRY and CDR2 SYGVKD. The CDR3 contains 15 residues. The CDR3 DNA reads as TGTACCATCATTGATATCGGGGGGACAGACACTGAAGCTTTCTTT. It specifies CTIIDIGGTDTEAFF.

The count of this clonotype is one. At one boundary the junction diverges from the germline segment, which might be a read error. The rearrangement links TRBV12-3 or TRBV12-4 to TRBJ1-1, with 8 positions matching TRBD1. The CDR3 length is 17 residues. In DNA, the CDR3 is TGTGCCATCAGCCCCGACCGGACAGGGATCGGGACCACTGAAGCTCTCTTT. Translating it yields CAISPDRTGIGTTEALF.

Notes on this clonotype: Relative to the germline gene, one junction end is altered; a read error may explain this. DNA of the CDR3: TGTGCTAGCAGCTACCACGGGGGCGCGGATGAGCAGTTCTTC. As protein: CASSYHGGADEQFF. This rearrangement joins TRBV7-8 to TRBJ2-1; D tentatively fits TRBD1 or TRBD2 (6 bases each). This CDR3 has 14 amino acids. Germline assignment: CDR1 SGHVS and CDR2 FQNEAQ.

This clonotype has ten or more counts. This CDR3 reads CASTDASSGNTIYF. In nucleotides, the CDR3 is TGCGCCAGCACTGACGCTTCCTCTGGAAACACCATATATTTT. The V gene is TRBV5-1, the J gene TRBJ1-3; D not certain. This CDR3 is 14 amino acids long. Trimming pared 6 bases from V and 0 bases from J, leaving 10 bases between. The germline V gene encodes CDR1 SGHRS and CDR2 YFSETQ.

In this sample, this clonotype turned up many times. The V and J genes are TRBV6-2 or TRBV6-3 and TRBJ2-6; weak D call: TRBD2 (7 bases). V shed 6 bases and J shed 1 base, with 13 bases lying between them. Germline V gene lookup returns CDR1 MNHEY and CDR2 SVGEGT. The CDR3 extends over 16 amino acids. CDR3 protein: CASRGGPSSGANVLTF. CDR3 nucleotides: TGTGCCAGCAGGGGGGGGCCCTCTTCTGGGGCCAACGTCCTGACTTTC.

Ten or more counts support this clonotype. The V gene is TRBV7-9, the J gene TRBJ2-7; D not certain. CDR1 SEHNR and CDR2 FQNEAQ come from the germline V gene (reference sequence). Trimming removed 2 bases from V and 1 base from J, with 9 bases in between. The CDR3 consists of 14 residues. As DNA, the CDR3 is TGTGCCAGCAGCTTATCCGCCGGATCCTACGAGCAGTACTTC. Amino acid sequence: CASSLSAGSYEQYF.

As to this clonotype: A clone one base away is much larger, so this may be a read error. V gene TRBV7-9 combines with J gene TRBJ2-5, with D hard to call. Germline V CDR1 and CDR2: SEHNR, FQNEAQ (reference sequence). The CDR3 sequence is 14 residues long. V was pared by 4 bases and J by 3 bases, with 12 bases between. The CDR3 nucleotides read TGTGCCAGCAGCTCTCCGTCGTCAAAAGAGACCCAGTACTTC. Its protein is CASSSPSSKETQYF.

This clonotype was recorded many times. J is TRBJ2-7 and V is TRBV28; D is undetermined. This CDR3 contains 11 residues. Trimming removed 3 bases from V and 3 bases from J, with 3 bases in between. In germline, CDR1 is MDHEN, CDR2 SYDVKM. The CDR3 is CASSFFYEQYF. CDR3 bases: TGTGCCAGCAGTTTTTTCTACGAGCAGTACTTC.

As to this clonotype: This CDR3 is missing its conserved last phenylalanine or tryptophan, likely due to a read error. The chain is built from TRBV6-5 and TRBJ2-3, with D unresolved. The V and J ends lost 2 bases and 11 bases respectively, with 14 bases between them. The germline V gene encodes CDR1 MNHEY and CDR2 SVGAGI. The length of the CDR3 is 13 residues. As DNA, the CDR3 is TGTGCCAGCAGTTACCCTAACTCTCGGTTGCAGTATTCT. This sequence encodes CASSYPNSRLQYS.

The V gene is TRBV29-1, the J gene TRBJ2-1, with D perhaps matching TRBD2 (5 bases). Germline V lookup: CDR1 SQVTM, CDR2 ANQGSEA. With 3 bases removed from V and 0 bases from J, the gap between germline ends came to 24 bases. The CDR3 length is 19 residues. CDR3 DNA: TGCAGCGTTGATGGGATGTCTGGTCGAGAAACTAGCTCCTACAATGAGCAGTTCTTC. It specifies CSVDGMSGRETSSYNEQFF.

About this clonotype itself: The conserved final phenylalanine or tryptophan is absent from the CDR3, which likely points to a read error. The chain is built from TRBV6-5 and TRBJ1-1; D uncertain. Trimming took off 5 bases at V and 3 bases at J, with 13 bases between the two ends. Germline values: CDR1 MNHEY, CDR2 SVGAGI. CDR3 length: 14 residues. DNA for the CDR3: TGTGCCAGCAGTCGCCACCAAGTGGACACTGAAGCTTTCATT. This sequence encodes CASSRHQVDTEAFI.

The chain has TRBV11-2 and TRBJ2-7; unclear D gene. The ends were cut back, 5 bases at V and 6 bases at J, with 17 bases in the middle. The CDR3 spans 14 residues. The V gene's germline CDR1 is SGHAT and CDR2 FQNNGV. This CDR3 reads CASSLHSAGREQYF. CDR3 in DNA: TGTGCCAGCAGCCTCCACTCCGCCGGACGCGAGCAGTACTTC.

In this sample, this clonotype turned up many times. The chain uses TRBV5-4 and TRBJ1-2; D possibly corresponds to TRBD1 (6 bases). V shed 2 bases and J shed 7 bases, with 9 bases lying between them. The germline CDR1 and CDR2 sequences are SGHNT and YYREEE (reference sequence). This CDR3 contains 12 residues. The CDR3 here is CASSFSGAGYTF. The CDR3 DNA sequence: TGTGCCAGCAGCTTCTCAGGGGCTGGCTACACCTTC.

The chain is built from TRBV6-5 and TRBJ2-7; D is ambiguous. The germline V gene encodes CDR1 MNHEY and CDR2 SVGAGI. Trimming shortened V by 5 bases and J by 4 bases, and 15 bases separated the two germline ends. This CDR3 has 14 amino acids. DNA for the CDR3: TGTGCCAGCAGTATCCTCCATCAGGATTACGAGCAGTACTTC. Translating it yields CASSILHQDYEQYF.

Concerning this clonotype itself: No conserved phenylalanine or tryptophan is present at the end of the CDR3, so a read error is the likely explanation. The chain employs TRBV11-2 and TRBJ2-7; a possible D gene is TRBD2 (6 bases). CDR3 size: 13 residues. Germline-derived CDR1 and CDR2 are SGHAT and FQNNGV. V lost 4 bases to trimming and J lost 1 base, with 8 bases between them. CDR3 protein: CASSSGLSYEQYI. The CDR3 region has the DNA TGTGCCAGCAGCTCGGGACTGTCCTACGAGCAGTACATA.

This clonotype was seen many times. This chain joins TRBV6-5 and TRBJ2-1; 7 nucleotides align to TRBD1. This CDR3 has 11 residues. Germline V lookup: CDR1 MNHEY, CDR2 SVGAGI. V shed 7 bases, J shed 8 bases, and the junction held 2 bases outside the gene matches. This chain's CDR3 is CASTRGYEQFF. The DNA of the CDR3 is TGTGCCAGCACCAGGGGGTATGAGCAGTTCTTC.

This chain joins TRBV29-1 and TRBJ1-2; D is uncertain. The CDR3 totals 13 residues. The V end was cut by 7 bases, the J end by 4 bases, with 16 bases between. The germline gives CDR1 SQVTM, CDR2 ANQGSEA. The CDR3 region has the DNA TGCAGCGCTGACGGCGGGAGTGGCTATGGCTACACCTTC. This encodes CSADGGSGYGYTF.

Points on this clonotype: It may be a read error: a sequence one base away is much more abundant. The chain joins TRBV24-1 to TRBJ1-6; D unclear. This CDR3 is built from 15 residues. CDR1 and CDR2 from the germline V gene are KGHDR and SFDVKD. CDR3 loop: CATSDLRGPNSPLQF. In DNA form, the CDR3 reads TGTGCCACCAGTGACCTTCGAGGGCCTAATTCACCCCTCCAGTTT.

A note on this clonotype: At one boundary the junction diverges from the germline segment, which might be a read error. The chain couples TRBV14 to TRBJ2-2; tentatively, D is TRBD2 (6 bases). CDR1 is SGHDN, CDR2 FVKESK, per germline. The CDR3 has 16 residues. The CDR3 DNA reads as TGTGCCAGCAGCCAAGCAGACGGGAGAAATATCGGGGAGCTGTCTTTT. Translation gives CASSQADGRNIGELSF.

This clonotype came up a few times. A much larger clone lies one base from this, so it may be a read error. In DNA form, the CDR3 reads TGTGCCAGCGGTGATCGGGGGAGTCGGATCTACGAGCAGTACTTC. Protein sequence: CASGDRGSRIYEQYF. The rearrangement links TRBV2 to TRBJ2-7; tentatively, D is TRBD2 (6 bases). This CDR3 is 15 amino acids long. CDR1 is SNHLY and CDR2 is FYNNEI in the germline V gene.

The chain has TRBV29-1 and TRBJ1-5; TRBD1 is a possible D gene (5 bases). The CDR3 sequence is 12 residues long. CDR1 is SQVTM and CDR2 is ANQGSEA in the germline V gene. The chain's CDR3 is CSAGTSSQPQHF. The CDR3 coding sequence is TGCAGTGCTGGGACCTCTTCTCAGCCCCAGCATTTT.

In the case of this clonotype: One end of the junction does not line up with germline, which may come from a read error. The V and J genes are TRBV5-6 and TRBJ2-2; 7 nucleotides align to TRBD2. Germline V gene sequence: CDR1 SGHDT, CDR2 YYEEEE. This CDR3 spans 16 amino acids. The CDR3 bases are TGTGCCGGCAGCTTGATGAGCGGGACCACAACCGGGGAGCTGTTTTTT. Its translation is CAGSLMSGTTTGELFF.

This clonotype was recorded at least ten times. The J gene is TRBJ1-1, the V gene TRBV6-5; D unresolved. Germline V gene lookup returns CDR1 MNHEY and CDR2 SVGAGI. V shed 6 bases and J shed 1 base, with 12 bases lying between them. This CDR3 region has 14 residues. CDR3 loop: CASSETSPNTEAFF. DNA of the CDR3: TGTGCCAGCAGCGAGACATCCCCGAACACTGAAGCTTTCTTT.

This clonotype was detected ten times or more. This chain joins TRBV5-1 and TRBJ2-1; D call uncertain. Trimming cost V 5 bases and J 4 bases, with 16 bases left between them. The CDR3 consists of 15 residues. Germline V gene lookup returns CDR1 SGHRS and CDR2 YFSETQ. CDR3 in DNA: TGCGCCAGCAGTTCCTCCGGGCCAAATTACAATGAGCAGTTCTTC. Its protein is CASSSSGPNYNEQFF.